One sample yielded the 30 T cell receptor beta chains listed below, sequenced in a study of blood T cell repertoires in COVID-19. This table comes from immunoSEQ multiplex PCR, and its TCRdb copy is limited to in-frame clones, with some not included. The data show 200,000 to 300,000 clones, with 85% to 95% seen just once and about 0.8% held by the top ten. The material sequenced was peripheral blood. All receptors derive from a man between 25 and 39 years old with COVID-19, enrolled during active disease.

The chain employs TRBV30 and TRBJ2-7; D may be TRBD2 (5 bases). Germline values: CDR1 GTSNPN, CDR2 SVGIG (reference sequence). This CDR3 spans 13 amino acids. V was trimmed by 2 bases and J by 3 bases, leaving 11 bases between them. CDR3 residues: CAWSNGLYYEQYF. In nucleotides, the CDR3 is TGTGCCTGGAGTAACGGACTTTACTACGAGCAGTACTTC.

CDR3 protein: CAGQQGIVGNTEAFF. In DNA, the CDR3 is TGTGCCGGACAACAGGGAATTGTTGGGAACACTGAAGCTTTCTTT. The chain carries TRBV5-4 and TRBJ1-1; D perhaps matches TRBD1 (6 bases). Per the germline V gene, CDR1 is SGHNT and CDR2 is YYREEE (reference sequence). The V end lost 10 bases, the J end lost 1 base, and 20 bases lay between the germline ends. The CDR3 covers 15 residues.

The rearrangement links TRBV7-7 to TRBJ2-5, with D possibly being TRBD1 (5 bases). The CDR3 loop spans 15 amino acids. Germline V lookup: CDR1 SSHAT, CDR2 FNYEAQ (reference sequence). V was clipped by 1 base and J by 5 bases, with 14 bases between them. CDR3 sequence: CASSLGGSFLETQYF. The CDR3 region has the DNA TGTGCCAGCAGCTTAGGGGGCTCTTTCTTGGAGACCCAGTACTTC.

This chain uses TRBV5-1 with TRBJ2-2, with 7 bases aligning to TRBD1. The CDR3 has 15 amino acids. V shed 0 bases, J shed 2 bases, and the junction held 1 base outside the gene matches. Germline lookup yields CDR1 SGHRS and CDR2 YFSETQ. For the CDR3, the DNA is TGCGCCAGCAGCTTGGGGACAGGCAACACCGGGGAGCTGTTTTTT. Its protein product is CASSLGTGNTGELFF.

The rearrangement uses TRBV7-2 and TRBJ1-2; 8 bases line up with TRBD1. Germline V gives CDR1 SGHTA, CDR2 FQGNSA. With V trimmed by 5 bases and J by 4 bases, 9 bases remained unmatched. This CDR3 spans 15 amino acids. The CDR3: CASSEASGGLYGYTF. The CDR3 DNA reads TGTGCCAGCAGCGAGGCCTCAGGGGGCCTCTATGGCTACACCTTC. The complete variable domain, with remaining parts taken from reference TRBV7-2 and TRBJ1-2, reads GAGVSQSPSNKVTEKGKDVELRCDPISGHTALYWYRQSLGQGLEFLIYFQGNSAPDKSGLPSDRFSAERTGGSVSTLTIQRTQQEDSAVYLCASSEASGGLYGYTFGSGTRLTVV.

As for this clone: The sample holds other DNA sequences that translate to the same CDR3. The chain links TRBV28 to TRBJ1-2, with TRBD1 identical over 9 bases. The germline gives CDR1 MDHEN, CDR2 SYDVKM. V dropped 5 bases and J dropped 3; count of bases not matched to a gene: 1. The CDR3 has 13 amino acids. The CDR3 loop is CASSRQGDYGYTF. CDR3 nucleotides: TGTGCCAGCAGTCGACAGGGGGACTATGGCTACACCTTC.

The chain carries TRBV9 and TRBJ1-2; 9 bases align to TRBD1. This CDR3 comprises 13 residues. Germline V gives CDR1 SGDLS, CDR2 YYNGEE. V dropped 4 bases and J dropped 7; count of bases not matched to a gene: 5. CDR3 sequence: CASSIGTGFGYTF. CDR3 coding DNA: TGTGCCAGCAGCATCGGGACAGGGTTTGGCTACACCTTC.

This clone was counted between two and nine times. The chain joins TRBV18 to TRBJ1-6; D is perhaps TRBD1 (6 bases). Germline V CDR1 and CDR2: KGHSH, LQKENI. V lost 4 bases to trimming and J lost 4 bases, with 8 bases between them. The CDR3 covers 14 residues. The CDR3 DNA follows: TGTGCCAGCTCACTAGGACAGTATAATTCACCCCTCCACTTT. Translated, it gives CASSLGQYNSPLHF.

V usage is TRBV18 and J usage is TRBJ1-5; 8 bases fit TRBD1. Unmatched junction bases numbered 9, after V lost 5 bases and J lost 6 bases. This CDR3 is built from 15 residues. Germline V gene lookup returns CDR1 KGHSH and CDR2 LQKENI. The CDR3 loop reads CASSSQGASLQPQHF. In DNA form, the CDR3 reads TGTGCCAGCTCATCTCAGGGGGCATCTCTTCAGCCCCAGCATTTT. The whole variable domain, remainder taken from reference TRBV18 and TRBJ1-5, is NAGVMQNPRHLVRRRGQEARLRCSPMKGHSHVYWYRQLPEEGLKFMVYLQKENIIDESGMPKERFSAEFPKEGPSILRIQQVVRGDSAAYFCASSSQGASLQPQHFGDGTRLSIL.

This chain joins TRBV11-2 and TRBJ2-1, with 8 nucleotides matching TRBD2. J gave up 15 bases and V 5 bases, and 6 bases lay outside the gene matches. CDR1 and CDR2 (germline): SGHAT, FQNNGV. The CDR3 covers 11 residues. CDR3 region: CASSPTGGRFF. The CDR3 bases are TGTGCCAGCAGCCCTACGGGGGGGAGGTTCTTC. The whole variable domain, filled in from reference TRBV11-2 and TRBJ2-1, reads EAGVAQSPRYKIIEKRQSVAFWCNPISGHATLYWYQQILGQGPKLLIQFQNNGVVDDSQLPKDRFSAERLKGVDSTLKIQPAKLEDSAVYLCASSPTGGRFFGPGTRLTVL.

The chain employs TRBV12-3 or TRBV12-4 and TRBJ1-2, with a weak D call TRBD1 (5 bases). This CDR3 has 13 residues. V lost 5 bases, J lost 3 bases, and 10 bases lay in between. DNA for the CDR3: TGTGCCAGCAGTCTAGGACAACACTATGGCTACACCTTC. It is translated as CASSLGQHYGYTF.

J is TRBJ2-1 and V is TRBV18; D gene uncertain. CDR3 length: 14 residues. V dropped 1 base and J dropped 2 bases, with 6 bases sitting between them. Per the germline V gene, CDR1 is KGHSH and CDR2 is LQKENI. CDR3 bases: TGTGCCAGCTCACCACGTCAAACCTACAATGAGCAGTTCTTC. It translates to CASSPRQTYNEQFF.

The rearrangement joins TRBV19 to TRBJ2-7; 11 nucleotides match TRBD2. This CDR3 is 14 amino acids long. Germline CDR1 is LNHDA and CDR2 is SQIVND (reference sequence). Germline trimming cut 5 bases from V and 4 bases from J; bases unmatched to any gene: 4. CDR3 bases: TGTGCCAGTAGTTCTAGCGGGGGGAGGTACGAGCAGTACTTC. Its translation is CASSSSGGRYEQYF.

This clone was counted a single time. The chain employs TRBV25-1 and TRBJ2-7, with 8 bases aligning to TRBD1. CDR3 length: 13 residues. CDR1 and CDR2 from the germline V gene are MGHDK and SYGVNS. V was pared by 6 bases and J by 5 bases, with 6 bases of the junction left unmatched. CDR3 coding DNA: TGTGCCAGCAGCTGGACAGGGAGCGACGAGCAGTACTTC. It encodes CASSWTGSDEQYF.

This clone has a single count. The CDR3 reads CASSLNIGFGANYGYTF. The DNA of the CDR3 is TGTGCCAGCAGCTTGAACATAGGATTCGGAGCGAACTATGGCTACACCTTC. The V gene is TRBV5-4, the J gene TRBJ1-2, with D uncertain. The V end was cut by 1 base, the J end by 2 bases, with 18 bases between. Germline CDR1 reads SGHNT; CDR2 reads YYREEE (reference sequence). The CDR3 totals 17 residues.

The chain recombines TRBV15 with TRBJ1-1; D is ambiguous. This CDR3 contains 15 residues. The germline V gene encodes CDR1 LNHNV and CDR2 YYDKDF (reference sequence). The V end lost 4 bases, the J end lost 5 bases, and 17 bases lay between the germline ends. The CDR3 nucleotides read TGTGCCACCAGCACGGGTACGAATGAAGGTACTGAAGCTTTCTTT. It translates to CATSTGTNEGTEAFF.

V usage is TRBV10-3 and J usage is TRBJ1-2, with D possibly being TRBD1 (5 bases). CDR1 is ENHRY and CDR2 is SYGVKD in the germline V gene. V dropped 1 base and J dropped 8 bases, with 11 bases sitting between them. This CDR3 has 13 amino acids. DNA for the CDR3: TGTGCCATCAGTGAGTTGGAGGGGAGAGGCTACACCTTC. It translates to CAISELEGRGYTF.

V gene TRBV9 combines with J gene TRBJ1-6; 7 bases are a match to TRBD1. Germline CDR1 and CDR2: SGDLS and YYNGEE. V shed 7 bases, J shed 0 bases, and the junction held 7 bases outside the gene matches. The CDR3 contains 16 residues. Here the CDR3 DNA reads TGTGCCAGCGGCCGGACAGGTAGCTCCTATAATTCACCCCTCCACTTT. Its translation is CASGRTGSSYNSPLHF.

The rearrangement joins TRBV19 to TRBJ1-5; D possibly corresponds to TRBD1 (5 bases). V lost 7 bases and J lost 0, with 13 bases in between. Germline-derived CDR1 and CDR2 are LNHDA and SQIVND (reference sequence). The CDR3 runs to 15 residues. The CDR3 here is CASTLGGNSNQPQHF. CDR3 coding DNA: TGTGCCAGTACCCTGGGGGGGAATAGCAATCAGCCCCAGCATTTT.

The chain links TRBV27 to TRBJ1-2; D possibly corresponds to TRBD1 (6 bases). The length of the CDR3 is 13 residues. V was cut by 6 bases and J by 7 bases, with 15 bases left in between. Germline values: CDR1 MNHEY, CDR2 SMNVEV (reference sequence). CDR3 coding DNA: TGTGCCAGCAGCCTTAACAGGGTTACTGGCTACACCTTC. Its translation: CASSLNRVTGYTF.

The chain combines TRBV5-6 with TRBJ2-3; 7 bases align to TRBD2. Germline lookup yields CDR1 SGHDT and CDR2 YYEEEE. After removal of 3 bases from V and 1 base from J, the junction contained 2 bases not matched to a gene. The CDR3 consists of 14 residues. DNA of the CDR3: TGTGCCAGCAGCTCGGGGGGTCGCACAGATACGCAGTATTTT. Amino acids: CASSSGGRTDTQYF.

The chain carries TRBV18 and TRBJ2-7; 7 bases agree with TRBD1. V lost 2 bases and J lost 6; bases outside the gene matches: 10. CDR1 KGHSH and CDR2 LQKENI come from the germline V gene. The CDR3 has 15 amino acids. The CDR3 nucleotides are TGTGCCAGCTCACCAGTCACCAGGGGGAGTCGCGAGCAGTACTTC. It is translated as CASSPVTRGSREQYF.

This clone was picked up one time. The chain couples TRBV11-2 to TRBJ1-4; D is undetermined. V was cut by 3 bases and J by 8 bases, with 4 bases left in between. CDR3 length: 11 residues. Per the germline V gene, CDR1 is SGHAT and CDR2 is FQNNGV. The CDR3 reads CASSLGEKLFF. The CDR3 region has the DNA TGTGCCAGCAGCTTGGGCGAAAAACTGTTTTTT.

The V and J genes are TRBV5-5 and TRBJ1-6; D unclear. Germline V gene data show CDR1 as SGHKS and CDR2 as YYEKEE (reference sequence). The V end was cut by 0 bases, the J end by 16 bases, with 14 bases between. The CDR3 runs to 13 residues. The chain's CDR3 is CASSLADGPALHF. The CDR3 DNA is TGTGCCAGCAGCTTGGCCGATGGGCCGGCACTCCACTTT.

The genes are TRBV15 and TRBJ2-2; D is unclear. The CDR3 is 12 amino acids. The ends were cut back, 3 bases at V and 7 bases at J, with 6 bases in the middle. CDR1 and CDR2 (germline): LNHNV, YYDKDF (reference sequence). CDR3 residues: CATSRVSGELFF. The CDR3 coding sequence is TGTGCCACCAGCAGGGTGAGCGGGGAGCTGTTTTTT.

This chain uses TRBV20-1 with TRBJ1-3; D is possibly TRBD1 (5 bases). CDR1 is DFQATT and CDR2 is SNEGSKA in the germline V gene (reference sequence). The germline V and J ends were trimmed by 3 bases and 0 bases, with 18 bases remaining between them. The CDR3 runs to 17 residues. The CDR3 is CSASRRGHLSSGNTIYF. The CDR3 DNA is TGCAGTGCTAGTAGGAGAGGACATTTAAGCTCTGGAAACACCATATATTTT.

V and J are TRBV7-9 and TRBJ2-2; 8 bases are a match to TRBD1. Germline CDR1 reads SEHNR; CDR2 reads FQNEAQ (reference sequence). The CDR3 contains 18 residues. J gave up 5 bases and V 5 bases, and 16 bases lay outside the gene matches. For the CDR3, the DNA is TGTGCCAGCAGCCGCCCGACAGGGGCCCTGAGGGAGACCGGGGAGCTGTTTTTT. Translation gives CASSRPTGALRETGELFF.

The V gene is TRBV6-5, the J gene TRBJ1-2, with D perhaps TRBD1 (6 bases). Trimming took 0 bases from V and 8 from J, leaving 16 bases between them. CDR3 size: 15 residues. CDR1 and CDR2 (germline): MNHEY, SVGAGI. In DNA, the CDR3 is TGTGCCAGCAGTTACTCGTACGGCGGGGGCCAAGGCTACACCTTC. Protein: CASSYSYGGGQGYTF.

This chain connects TRBV27 to TRBJ1-5, with D maybe TRBD1 (6 bases). Between the trimmed V and J ends, which lost 7 bases and 4 bases, there was a span of 23 bases. This CDR3 region has 17 residues. Germline V lookup: CDR1 MNHEY, CDR2 SMNVEV (reference sequence). The CDR3 loop reads CASTPAVGGLWNQPQHF. The CDR3 coding sequence is TGTGCCAGCACCCCTGCGGTGGGGGGGCTGTGGAATCAGCCCCAGCATTTT.

The gene calls are TRBV5-6 and TRBJ2-1; perhaps TRBD2 as D (6 bases). The CDR3 is 13 residues long. V shed 3 bases and J shed 7 bases, with 11 bases lying between them. CDR1 and CDR2 (germline): SGHDT, YYEEEE. Here the CDR3 DNA reads TGTGCCAGCAGCTGGGGCGCGGGGAATGAGCAGTTCTTC. Translation gives CASSWGAGNEQFF. The full variable domain, its missing parts supplied by reference TRBV5-6 and TRBJ2-1, is DAGVTQSPTHLIKTRGQQVTLRCSPKSGHDTVSWYQQALGQGPQFIFQYYEEEERQRGNFPDRFSGHQFPNYSSELNVNALLLGDSALYLCASSWGAGNEQFFGPGTRLTVL.